The subject of this entry is one T cell receptor (beta chain). Its antigen is still unknown. The sample comes from a study of beta chain features in type 1 diabetes. General study results and limits: Shorter TCRB CDR3s, moderately but significantly so, were found in Type 1 diabetes patients in all four CD4+ subsets.

V was clipped by 5 bases and J by 6 bases; unmatched bases: 8. The CDR3 runs to 13 residues. Germline CDR1 and CDR2: SQVTM and ANQGSEA. cDNA synthesis used the whole RNA isolate, giving expressed TCRB sequences. Clones were read by immunoSEQ multiplex PCR, and TCRdb kept only the in-frame ones, dropping some. The sample has 360,000 or so clones; 15% to 20% are singletons. The sample comprised naive CD4+ T cells from blood. The gene calls are TRBV29-1 and TRBJ2-7, with TRBD1 matching over 9 bases. The TCR was taken from a woman aged 18 to 35 in good health. Here the CDR3 reads CSVPGQGTGEQYF. For the CDR3, the DNA is TGCAGCGTTCCGGGACAGGGAACGGGCGAGCAGTACTTC.